This TCR beta chain comes out of a study of blood T cell repertoires in COVID-19. Measured with immunoSEQ multiplex PCR; TCRdb has only the in-frame clones, and not every one. The sample has 65,000 to 95,000 clones; approximately 93% are singletons. This CDR3 is 13 amino acids long. Germline V gene sequence: CDR1 GTSNPN, CDR2 SVGIG (reference sequence). V dropped 4 bases and J dropped 3 bases, with 12 bases sitting between them. This clonotype originated in a man in his fifties or sixties with COVID-19, enrolled during active disease. The gene calls are TRBV30 and TRBJ1-2; a possible D gene is TRBD1 (6 bases). The sample taken for sequencing was peripheral blood. The CDR3 DNA is TGTGCCTGGATGAGGACAGACTACTATGGCTACACCTTC. Protein: CAWMRTDYYGYTF.